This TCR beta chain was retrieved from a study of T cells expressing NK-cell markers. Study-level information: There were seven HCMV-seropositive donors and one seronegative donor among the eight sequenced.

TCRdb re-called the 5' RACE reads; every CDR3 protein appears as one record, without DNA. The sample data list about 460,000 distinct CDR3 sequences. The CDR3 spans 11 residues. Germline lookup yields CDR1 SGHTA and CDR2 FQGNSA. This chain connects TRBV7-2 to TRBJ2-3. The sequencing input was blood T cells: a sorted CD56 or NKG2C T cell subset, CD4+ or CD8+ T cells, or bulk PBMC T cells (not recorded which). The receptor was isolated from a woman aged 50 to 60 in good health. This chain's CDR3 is CASTDRDTQYF.